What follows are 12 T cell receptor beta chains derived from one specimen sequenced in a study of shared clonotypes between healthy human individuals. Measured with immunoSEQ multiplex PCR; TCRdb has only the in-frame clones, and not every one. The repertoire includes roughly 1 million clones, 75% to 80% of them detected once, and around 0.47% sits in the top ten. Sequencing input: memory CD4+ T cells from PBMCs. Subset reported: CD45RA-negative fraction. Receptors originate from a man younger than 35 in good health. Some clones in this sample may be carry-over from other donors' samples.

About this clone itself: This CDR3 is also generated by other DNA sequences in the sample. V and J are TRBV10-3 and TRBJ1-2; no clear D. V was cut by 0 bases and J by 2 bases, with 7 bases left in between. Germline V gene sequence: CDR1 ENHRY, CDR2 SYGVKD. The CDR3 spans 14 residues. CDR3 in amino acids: CAISESVANYGYTF. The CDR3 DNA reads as TGTGCCATCAGTGAGTCTGTGGCCAACTATGGCTACACCTTC.

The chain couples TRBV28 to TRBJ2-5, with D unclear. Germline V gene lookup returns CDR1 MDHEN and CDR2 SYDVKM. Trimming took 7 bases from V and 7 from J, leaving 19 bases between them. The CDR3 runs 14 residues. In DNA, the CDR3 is TGTGCCAGCACCCCGACCCGGGTATTTGGGACCCAGTACTTC. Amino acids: CASTPTRVFGTQYF.

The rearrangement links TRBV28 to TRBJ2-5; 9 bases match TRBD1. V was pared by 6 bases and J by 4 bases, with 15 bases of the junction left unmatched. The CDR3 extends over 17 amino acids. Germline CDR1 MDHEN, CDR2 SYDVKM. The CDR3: CASRSSVAGTGRETQYF. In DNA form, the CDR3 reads TGTGCCAGCAGGTCCTCAGTGGCCGGGACAGGGCGAGAGACCCAGTACTTC.

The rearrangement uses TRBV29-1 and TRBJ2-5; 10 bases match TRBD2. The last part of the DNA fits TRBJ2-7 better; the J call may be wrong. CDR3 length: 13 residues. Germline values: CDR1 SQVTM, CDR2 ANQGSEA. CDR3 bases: TGCAGCGTGAATAGCGGGAGGAGGAACGAGCAGTACTTC. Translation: CSVNSGRRNEQYF.

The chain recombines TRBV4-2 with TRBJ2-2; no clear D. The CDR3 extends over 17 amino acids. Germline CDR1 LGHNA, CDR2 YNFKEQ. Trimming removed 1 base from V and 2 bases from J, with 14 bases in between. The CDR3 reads CASSQGGNTENTGELFF. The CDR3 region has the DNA TGTGCCAGCAGCCAAGGTGGCAATACAGAAAACACCGGGGAGCTGTTTTTT.

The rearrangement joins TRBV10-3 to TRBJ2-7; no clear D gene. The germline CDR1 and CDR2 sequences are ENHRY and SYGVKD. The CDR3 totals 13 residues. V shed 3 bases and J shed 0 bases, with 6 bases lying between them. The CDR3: CAISDGTSYEQYF. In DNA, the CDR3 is TGTGCCATCAGTGATGGAACCTCCTACGAGCAGTACTTC.

DNA of the CDR3: TGTGCCAGCAGTATCCAGGGATGGGGGTGGGATGAGCAGTTCTTC. It encodes CASSIQGWGWDEQFF. The chain recombines TRBV5-6 with TRBJ2-1; either TRBD1 or TRBD2 may supply D (5 bases each). V lost 5 bases, J lost 8 bases, and 20 bases lay in between. This CDR3 comprises 15 residues. Germline V gene lookup returns CDR1 SGHDT and CDR2 YYEEEE.

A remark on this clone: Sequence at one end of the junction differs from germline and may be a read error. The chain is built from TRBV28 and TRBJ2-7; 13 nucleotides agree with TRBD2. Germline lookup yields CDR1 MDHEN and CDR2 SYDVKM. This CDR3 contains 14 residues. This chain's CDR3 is CASSFAGTSGKISF. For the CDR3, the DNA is TGTGCCAGCAGTTTCGCAGGGACTAGCGGGAAAATTTCCTTC.

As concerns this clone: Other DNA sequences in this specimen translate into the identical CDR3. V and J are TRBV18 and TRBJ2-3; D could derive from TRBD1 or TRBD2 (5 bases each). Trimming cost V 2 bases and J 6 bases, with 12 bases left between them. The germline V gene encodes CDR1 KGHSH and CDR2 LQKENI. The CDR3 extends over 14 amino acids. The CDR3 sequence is CASSPGPGADTQYF. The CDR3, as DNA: TGTGCCAGCTCACCAGGGCCCGGGGCCGATACGCAGTATTTT.

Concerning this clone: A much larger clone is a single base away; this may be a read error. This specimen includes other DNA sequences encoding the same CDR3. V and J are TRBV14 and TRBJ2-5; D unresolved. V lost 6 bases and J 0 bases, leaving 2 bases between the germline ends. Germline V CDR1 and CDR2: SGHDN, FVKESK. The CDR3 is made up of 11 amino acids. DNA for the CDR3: TGTGCCAGCAGTCACCAAGAGACCCAGTACTTC. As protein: CASSHQETQYF.

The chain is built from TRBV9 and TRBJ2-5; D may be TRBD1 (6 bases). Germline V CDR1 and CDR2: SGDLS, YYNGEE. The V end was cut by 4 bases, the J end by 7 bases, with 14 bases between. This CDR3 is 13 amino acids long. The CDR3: CASSLRTEGTQYF. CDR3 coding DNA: TGTGCCAGCAGCTTACGGACAGAAGGGACCCAGTACTTC.

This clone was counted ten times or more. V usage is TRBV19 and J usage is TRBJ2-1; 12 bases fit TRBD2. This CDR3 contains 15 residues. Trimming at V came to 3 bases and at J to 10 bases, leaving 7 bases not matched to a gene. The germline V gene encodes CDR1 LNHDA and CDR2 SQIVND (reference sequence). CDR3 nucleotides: TGTGCCAGTAGTATTCTAGCGGGAGGGGTACGGGAGCAGTTCTTC. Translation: CASSILAGGVREQFF. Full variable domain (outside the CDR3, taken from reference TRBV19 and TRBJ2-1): DGGITQSPKYLFRKEGQNVTLSCEQNLNHDAMYWYRQDPGQGLRLIYYSQIVNDFQKGDIAEGYSVSREKKESFPLTVTSAQKNPTAFYLCASSILAGGVREQFFGPGTRLTVL.